These 17 T cell receptor beta chains were sequenced from one sample in a study of Graves' ophthalmopathy and Graves' hyperthyroidism. CDR3 regions of TCR beta were amplified from RNA transcripts. In the first round, RT-PCR was carried out with HTBI primers, and a multiplex PCR formed the second round. Each CDR3 protein gets one entry after TCRdb re-called the multiplex PCR reads with MiXCR. The sample includes 500,000 to 600,000 distinct CDR3 sequences, just under 40% of them seen just once. Sequencing used peripheral blood or thyroid tissue (not recorded which). These receptor sequences come from an adult man with Graves' hyperthyroidism.

A word on this clonotype: At one boundary the junction diverges from the germline segment, which might be a read error. The chain has TRBV2 and TRBJ1-5; D is ambiguous. CDR1 and CDR2 from the germline V gene are SNHLY and FYNNEI. The CDR3 is 15 amino acids. The CDR3 here is CASATGLTSNQPLHF. CDR3 coding DNA: TGTGCCAGCGCGACGGGCCTTACTAGCAATCAGCCCCTGCATTTT.

The V call is TRBV7-9, the J call TRBJ2-5; D is unresolved. V was pared by 3 bases and J by 2 bases, with 16 bases between. This CDR3 spans 16 amino acids. CDR1 is SEHNR, CDR2 FQNEAQ, per germline (reference sequence). The CDR3 bases are TGTGCCAGCAGCTTTTTAAGTGTCGGCGGACAAGAGACCCAGTACTTC. This translates into CASSFLSVGGQETQYF.

The rearrangement joins TRBV7-3 to TRBJ2-5, with 7 bases fitting TRBD2. Trimming cost V 6 bases and J 3 bases; bases outside gene matches: 7. This CDR3 is built from 14 residues. Germline CDR1 is SGHTA and CDR2 is FQGTGA. The CDR3 region is CASRALAGEETQYF. The DNA of the CDR3 is TGTGCCAGCAGAGCGTTGGCGGGGGAAGAGACCCAGTACTTC.

The genes are TRBV7-6 and TRBJ2-5; D may match TRBD1 or TRBD2 (5 bases each). Deletions cut 5 bases from V and 9 bases from J, with 19 bases between. This CDR3 has 14 residues. CDR1 and CDR2 from the germline V gene are SGHVS and FNYEAQ. The CDR3 nucleotides read TGTGCCAGCAGCCACCGGGACGATATGGAGGCCCAGTACTTC. It encodes CASSHRDDMEAQYF.

A note on this clonotype: The CDR3 does not close with the conserved phenylalanine or tryptophan, likely indicating a read error. The DNA is left out, because the CDR3 cannot be placed on it with certainty; the CDR3 is given as TCRdb lists it. This chain joins TRBV14 and TRBJ2-6. CDR1 is SGHDN and CDR2 is FVKESK in the germline V gene. The CDR3 extends over 8 residues, inclusive of both ends. CDR3: CASSQDLD.

This clonotype was seen many times. The chain employs TRBV6-1 and TRBJ1-3; unclear D gene. V was cut by 8 bases and J by 0 bases, with 11 bases left in between. The germline V gene has CDR1 MNHNS and CDR2 SASEGT. The CDR3 has 14 residues. CDR3 DNA sequence: TGTGCCAGCCCCGGCATACCCTCTGGAAACACCATATATTTT. This encodes CASPGIPSGNTIYF.

The gene calls are TRBV7-9 and TRBJ1-2, with D maybe TRBD1 (5 bases). This CDR3 is built from 14 residues. V was clipped by 8 bases and J by 6 bases, with 19 bases between them. CDR1 and CDR2 from the germline V gene are SEHNR and FQNEAQ (reference sequence). The CDR3: CASRRSGDVDGYTF. In nucleotides, the CDR3 is TGTGCCAGCCGCCGTAGCGGGGACGTGGATGGCTACACCTTC.

This clonotype was counted between two and nine times. The rearrangement links TRBV5-6 to TRBJ2-7, with 7 positions matching TRBD1. The germline CDR1 and CDR2 sequences are SGHDT and YYEEEE. The ends lost 1 base at V and 3 bases at J; junction bases unmatched: 4. The CDR3 extends over 14 amino acids. The CDR3 coding sequence is TGTGCCAGCAGCTTGAGGGACAGCTACTACGAGCAGTACTTC. As protein: CASSLRDSYYEQYF.

In its sample, this clonotype was seen a few times. The J gene is TRBJ1-6, the V gene TRBV28; D uncertain. V was trimmed by 2 bases and J by 10 bases, leaving 9 bases between them. Germline lookup yields CDR1 MDHEN and CDR2 SYDVKM. This CDR3 has 13 residues. Here the CDR3 DNA reads TGTGCCAGCAGTTTACAGAACAACTCACCCCTCCACTTT. Translating gives CASSLQNNSPLHF. The full variable domain, rest sourced from reference TRBV28 and TRBJ1-6, is DVKVTQSSRYLVKRTGEKVFLECVQDMDHENMFWYRQDPGLGLRLIYFSYDVKMKEKGDIPEGYSVSREKKERFSLILESASTNQTSMYLCASSLQNNSPLHFGNGTRLTVT.

V is TRBV7-2 and J is TRBJ1-4, with D possibly matching TRBD1 (5 bases). The V gene's germline CDR1 is SGHTA and CDR2 FQGNSA. The CDR3 has 12 residues. Between the trimmed V and J ends, which lost 5 bases and 10 bases, there was a span of 11 bases. The CDR3: CASSPQGGKLFF. The CDR3 coding sequence is TGTGCCAGCAGCCCTCAGGGCGGAAAACTGTTTTTT.

The chain carries TRBV11-2 and TRBJ2-7; possible D gene TRBD1, 6 bases. Per the germline V gene, CDR1 is SGHAT and CDR2 is FQNNGV. Trimming removed 4 bases from V and 2 bases from J, with 27 bases in between. This CDR3 spans 19 amino acids. For the CDR3, the DNA is TGTGCCAGCAGCTCTTTTATAACAGGGTTAAGGTGGGTGACCTACGAGCAGTACTTC. It is translated as CASSSFITGLRWVTYEQYF.

As DNA, the CDR3 is TGTGCCAGCAGCTTAAGTCGAGGGACTAGCGGGGGGCAAGAGACCCAGTACTTC. The encoded protein is CASSLSRGTSGGQETQYF. V usage is TRBV7-9 and J usage is TRBJ2-5, with TRBD2 matching over 15 bases. The CDR3 has 18 amino acids. Germline loops: CDR1 SEHNR, CDR2 FQNEAQ (reference sequence). Losses at the gene ends were 2 bases for V and 2 bases for J; bases not matched to a gene: 6.

This clonotype was observed a handful of times. The chain employs TRBV6-1 and TRBJ1-2; D is perhaps TRBD1 (5 bases). Germline V gives CDR1 MNHNS, CDR2 SASEGT. V lost 7 bases, J lost 2 bases, and 23 bases lay in between. This CDR3 has 17 amino acids. The CDR3 DNA reads TGTGCCAGCACACGGCCAGGGCTTACGGGAAAGAACTATGGCTACACCTTC. The encoded protein is CASTRPGLTGKNYGYTF.

V is TRBV30 and J is TRBJ1-5, with 11 nucleotides matching TRBD1. The V and J ends lost 1 base and 6 bases, in that order; junction bases with no gene match: 5. The CDR3 contains 15 residues. Per the germline V gene, CDR1 is GTSNPN and CDR2 is SVGIG (reference sequence). The CDR3 spells CAWSAGQGARQPQHF. For the CDR3, the DNA is TGTGCCTGGAGTGCCGGACAGGGGGCGCGTCAGCCCCAGCATTTT.

As for this clonotype: Here the CDR3 omits its conserved ending phenylalanine or tryptophan, so a read error is the likely source. No DNA is shown, since the ends of the CDR3 on it are uncertain; the CDR3 is the one TCRdb lists. CDR3: CAGSQVGVGTGVYS. The J gene is TRBJ1-1, the V gene TRBV4-1; the DNA was not used to check the table's D call, TRBD1. The CDR3 comprises 14 residues, both ends counted. Germline CDR1 is MGHRA and CDR2 is YSYEKL.

In the case of this clonotype: A much larger clone sits a single nucleotide away, making a read error possible. The chain links TRBV5-1 to TRBJ2-5, with 10 nucleotides matching TRBD1. Germline-derived CDR1 and CDR2 are SGHRS and YFSETQ. V was clipped by 4 bases and J by 0 bases; unmatched bases: 3. The CDR3 is 15 residues long. CDR3 amino acids: CASSRDRGYQETQYF. The CDR3 DNA follows: TGCGCCAGCAGCAGGGACAGGGGATACCAAGAGACCCAGTACTTC.

V is TRBV28 and J is TRBJ1-5; D is ambiguous. The V end lost 8 bases, the J end lost 1 base, and 12 bases lay between the germline ends. This CDR3 spans 14 amino acids. The germline CDR1 and CDR2 sequences are MDHEN and SYDVKM. CDR3 nucleotides: TGTGCCAGCTGGACTGAGAGAAGCAATCAGCCCCAGCATTTT. Residues: CASWTERSNQPQHF.